This is a list of T cell receptor beta chains from one sample in a study of T cell responses to AZD1222 COVID-19 vaccine. Generated by immunoSEQ multiplex PCR, the TCRdb table keeps only in-frame clones and is missing some. Among 200,000 or so clones listed, over 80% were seen once. Sequenced here: peripheral blood, sampled on day 0 of AZD1222 vaccination. These receptors were obtained from an adult in good health. CDR3s include the opening cysteine and the closing phenylalanine or tryptophan. The order of the fields is V gene, clone size, J gene, D gene, CDR3 length, CDR3 DNA, CDR3 protein. A D gene is named only where the DNA matches it firmly. Where a row states a size, it is once, few, many or the class of an expanded clone; other rows omit it.

>TRBV7-8|.|TRBJ1-5|.|12
TGTGCCAGCAGCGACCACAATCAGCCCCAGCATTTT
CASSDHNQPQHF
>TRBV4-2|once|TRBJ1-5|.|14
TGTGCCAGCAGCCAAGAAAATAGCAATCAGCCCCAGCATTTT
CASSQENSNQPQHF
>TRBV15|.|TRBJ1-1|TRBD1|16
TGTGCCACCAGCAGAGCCGAGGGGGCTATGGACACTGAAGCTTTCTTT
CATSRAEGAMDTEAFF
>TRBV29-1|.|TRBJ2-1|TRBD2|14
TGCAGCGTGGGTACCCAGCGGGGCTGGGATGAGCAGTTCTTC
CSVGTQRGWDEQFF
>TRBV3-1/TRBV3-2|.|TRBJ2-7|TRBD2|14
TGTGCCAGCAGCCAAGATAGGACTAGCGGAATCTCTCGCTTC
CASSQDRTSGISRF
>TRBV3-1/TRBV3-2|.|TRBJ2-6|.|15
TGTGCCAGCAGTCCCGAACGTTCCGGGGCCAACGTCCTGACTTTC
CASSPERSGANVLTF
>TRBV24-1|.|TRBJ2-1|.|13
TGTGCCACCAGTGAGAACACCTACAATGAGCAGTTCTTC
CATSENTYNEQFF
>TRBV3-1/TRBV3-2|.|TRBJ1-2|.|15
TGTGCCAGCAGCCAAGATTACAGGCGGCCTTATGGCTACACCTTC
CASSQDYRRPYGYTF
>TRBV3-1/TRBV3-2|.|TRBJ2-3|.|14
TGTGCCAGCAGCCTGGACAGATCCACAGATACGCAGTATTTT
CASSLDRSTDTQYF
>TRBV9|.|TRBJ1-2|TRBD1|14
TGTGCCAGCAGGGGGGGACAGAACCTCCTTGGCTACACCTTC
CASRGGQNLLGYTF
>TRBV6-5|.|TRBJ2-7|TRBD2|15
TGTGCCAGCAGTTACCAAGCAGCGGGAGGAGGGAAGCAGTACTTC
CASSYQAAGGGKQYF
>TRBV28|.|TRBJ1-1|TRBD1|17
TGTGCCAGCAGTTTACGGACGCGGGGACAGGCGAACACTGAAGCTTTCTTT
CASSLRTRGQANTEAFF
>TRBV20-1|.|TRBJ1-2|.|13
TGCAGTGCTCGTGGCGGGGGACAACTGGGCTACACCTTC
CSARGGGQLGYTF
>TRBV18|.|TRBJ1-2|.|13
TGTGCCAGCTCACCACCATCCGGGGGAGGCTACACCTTC
CASSPPSGGGYTF
>TRBV7-2|.|TRBJ1-5|.|15
TGTGCCAGCAGCTTAGAACAGATTAGCAATCAGCCCCAGCATTTT
CASSLEQISNQPQHF
>TRBV7-2|.|TRBJ1-2|TRBD1|15
TGTGCCAGCAGCTTAGTACCGACAGGGAACTATGGCTACACCTTC
CASSLVPTGNYGYTF